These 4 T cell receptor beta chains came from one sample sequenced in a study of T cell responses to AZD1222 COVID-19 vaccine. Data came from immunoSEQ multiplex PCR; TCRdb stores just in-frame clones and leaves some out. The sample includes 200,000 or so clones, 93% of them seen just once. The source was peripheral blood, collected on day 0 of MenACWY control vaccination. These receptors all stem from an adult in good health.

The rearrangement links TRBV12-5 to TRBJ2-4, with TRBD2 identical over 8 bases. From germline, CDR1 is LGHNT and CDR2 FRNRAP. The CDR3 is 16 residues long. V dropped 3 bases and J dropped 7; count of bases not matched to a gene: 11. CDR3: CASGLNGPVAGNIQYF. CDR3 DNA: TGTGCTAGTGGTTTAAACGGCCCCGTAGCGGGGAACATTCAGTACTTC. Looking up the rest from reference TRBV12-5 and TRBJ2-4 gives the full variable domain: DARVTQTPRHKVTEMGQEVTMRCQPILGHNTVFWYRQTMMQGLELLAYFRNRAPLDDSGMPKDRFSAEMPDATLATLKIQPSEPRDSAVYFCASGLNGPVAGNIQYFGAGTRLSVL.

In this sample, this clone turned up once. CDR3 nucleotide sequence: TGTGCCAGCAGTGAAAGGGGGACACGGGCTGAAGCTTTCTTT. This encodes CASSERGTRAEAFF. This rearrangement joins TRBV6-1 to TRBJ1-1; D perhaps matches TRBD1 (6 bases). The CDR3 is 14 amino acids. The V end was cut by 2 bases, the J end by 6 bases, with 13 bases between. Germline V lookup: CDR1 MNHNS, CDR2 SASEGT.

CDR3 nucleotides: TGTGCCAGCTCTCAGGGGCCCCAACTGTACTTC. This translates into CASSQGPQLYF. The genes are TRBV7-9 and TRBJ2-5; a weak D match, TRBD1 (6 bases). The CDR3 covers 11 residues. The V end lost 8 bases, the J end lost 13 bases, and 17 bases lay between the germline ends. Germline V CDR1 and CDR2: SEHNR, FQNEAQ (reference sequence).

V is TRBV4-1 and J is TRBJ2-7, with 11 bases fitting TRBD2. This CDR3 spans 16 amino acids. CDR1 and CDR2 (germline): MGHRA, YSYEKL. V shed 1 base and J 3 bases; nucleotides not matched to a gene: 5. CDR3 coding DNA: TGCGCCAGCAGCCAAGGACCGGGACTAGCGGACTACGAGCAGTACTTC. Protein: CASSQGPGLADYEQYF.